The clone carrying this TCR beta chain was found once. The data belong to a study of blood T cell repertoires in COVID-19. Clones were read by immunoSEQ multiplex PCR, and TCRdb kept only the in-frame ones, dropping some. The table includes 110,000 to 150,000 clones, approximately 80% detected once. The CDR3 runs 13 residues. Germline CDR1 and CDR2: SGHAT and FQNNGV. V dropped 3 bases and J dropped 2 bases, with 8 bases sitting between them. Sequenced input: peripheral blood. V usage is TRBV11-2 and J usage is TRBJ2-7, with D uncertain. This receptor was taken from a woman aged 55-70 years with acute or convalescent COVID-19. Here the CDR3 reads CASSFTPAYEQYF. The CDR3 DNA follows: TGTGCCAGCAGCTTCACACCTGCCTACGAGCAGTACTTC. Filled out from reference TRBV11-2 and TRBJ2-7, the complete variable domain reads EAGVAQSPRYKIIEKRQSVAFWCNPISGHATLYWYQQILGQGPKLLIQFQNNGVVDDSQLPKDRFSAERLKGVDSTLKIQPAKLEDSAVYLCASSFTPAYEQYFGPGTRLTVT.